A single sample is the source of the 9 T cell receptor beta chains below, sequenced in a study of human T cells and chemical hapten exposure. Time point: patch test 1, 2 weeks after DPC sensitization. Treatment reported: therapeutic diphenylcyclopropenone sensitization with weekly scalp DPC. TCRdb reprocessed the RACE reads with MiXCR, giving one entry per CDR3 protein. The sample shows 100,000 to 150,000 distinct CDR3 sequences, roughly 15% of them seen only once. Here the sequenced sample was whole blood, taken in connection with sensitization to the hapten diphenylcyclopropenone (DPC). Source of these receptors: a man between 18 and 29 years old with alopecia areata. Some clones in this sample may be carry-over from other donors' samples.

The chain couples TRBV7-9 to TRBJ1-1; D unclear. V lost 7 bases to trimming and J lost 8 bases, with 8 bases between them. The CDR3 covers 10 residues. The germline V gene encodes CDR1 SEHNR and CDR2 FQNEAQ (reference sequence). The CDR3: CASTRGEAFF. In DNA form, the CDR3 reads TGTGCCAGCACCCGTGGGGAAGCTTTCTTT.

This clonotype was seen many times. The chain has TRBV21-1 and TRBJ2-7. TRBV21-1 constitutes a pseudogene. The CDR3 consists of 10 residues. The CDR3 is CASEYYEQYV. The DNA of the CDR3 is TGTGCCAGCGAATACTACGAGCAGTACGTC.

This clonotype appeared a few times. This chain connects TRBV6-2 or TRBV6-3 to TRBJ1-1; D gene uncertain. CDR1 MNHEY and CDR2 SVGEGT come from the germline V gene. Trimming cost V 2 bases and J 4 bases, with 8 bases left between them. The CDR3 has 13 residues. CDR3 in amino acids: CASSYARITEAFF. The DNA for the CDR3 is TGTGCCAGCAGTTACGCGAGAATCACTGAAGCTTTCTTT.

This sequence joins TRBV18 and TRBJ2-7; D could derive from TRBD1 or TRBD2 (5 bases each). This CDR3 is 15 amino acids long. Germline CDR1 KGHSH, CDR2 LQKENI. V dropped 6 bases and J dropped 2 bases, with 17 bases sitting between them. CDR3 region: CASSRGLGATYEQYF. The CDR3 DNA follows: TGTGCCAGCTCTCGAGGCCTCGGGGCAACCTACGAGCAGTACTTC.

V gene TRBV15 combines with J gene TRBJ1-5; D gene unclear. This CDR3 spans 16 amino acids. The germline V gene encodes CDR1 LNHNV and CDR2 YYDKDF (reference sequence). V dropped 0 bases and J dropped 1 base, with 10 bases sitting between them. The CDR3 here is CATSRDLTVSNQPQHF. The CDR3, as DNA: TGTGCCACCAGCAGAGATCTCACTGTAAGCAATCAGCCCCAGCATTTT. The full variable domain, its missing parts supplied by reference TRBV15 and TRBJ1-5, is DAMVIQNPRYQVTQFGKPVTLSCSQTLNHNVMYWYQQKSSQAPKLLFHYYDKDFNNEADTPDNFQSRRPNTSFCFLDIRSPGLGDTAMYLCATSRDLTVSNQPQHFGDGTRLSIL.

The CDR3 DNA sequence: TGCGCCAGCGGCGGGACAGCTAAAGAGACCCAGTACTTC. It yields the protein CASGGTAKETQYF. The chain uses TRBV5-1 and TRBJ2-5; D possibly corresponds to TRBD1 (7 bases). There are 13 residues in the CDR3. The germline CDR1 and CDR2 sequences are SGHRS and YFSETQ. Trimming stripped 7 bases from V and 3 bases from J, with 13 bases between.

This clonotype has only a few counts. The rearrangement links TRBV7-2 to TRBJ1-5; D ambiguous. The CDR3 is 12 amino acids. The V gene lost 5 bases and the J gene lost 3 bases, with 5 bases spanning the gap. Looked up from germline, CDR1 is SGHTA and CDR2 is FQGNSA. CDR3 sequence: CASSPYNQPQHF. The CDR3 coding sequence is TGTGCCAGCAGCCCCTACAATCAGCCCCAGCATTTT.

The chain employs TRBV11-2 and TRBJ1-6; possibly TRBD1 for D (5 bases). Germline lookup yields CDR1 SGHAT and CDR2 FQNNGV. The V end was cut by 7 bases, the J end by 14 bases, with 27 bases between. This CDR3 region has 16 residues. The CDR3 spells CASTTPGGTPGMALHF. The CDR3 coding sequence is TGTGCCAGCACAACCCCCGGCGGGACGCCCGGAATGGCCCTCCACTTT.

V usage is TRBV7-3 and J usage is TRBJ2-3; TRBD2 matches at 10 bases. Germline V lookup: CDR1 SGHTA, CDR2 FQGTGA. Unmatched junction bases numbered 4, after V lost 5 bases and J lost 2 bases. The CDR3 length is 15 residues. CDR3 DNA: TGTGCCAGCAGCCGGACTAGCGGCTTCACAGATACGCAGTATTTT. Encoded protein: CASSRTSGFTDTQYF.